Listed below are T cell receptor beta chains from one sample, sequenced in a study of beta chain features in type 1 diabetes. Using immunoSEQ multiplex PCR, the repertoire was profiled, and TCRdb retains in-frame clones only, with some absent. Counted here are fewer than 350,000 clones, about 19% occurring once; the ten biggest clones make up 0.044%. The source material was naive CD4+ T cells from blood. These receptors were collected from a woman under 30 in good health. Each CDR3 is given with its conserved first and last residue. The D gene is left open where the match is weak. Some rows mark clone size as missing; the rest say once, few, many or name a class of expanded clone.

CDR3aa: CASSLAQGQGENTEAFF; CDR3nt: TGTGCCAGCAGCTTAGCGCAGGGACAGGGAGAGAACACTGAAGCTTTCTTT; v_gene: TRBV7-2; j_gene: TRBJ1-1; d_gene: TRBD1; abundance: NA
CDR3aa: CASSPQFDRGGGYTF; CDR3nt: TGTGCCAGCAGTCCGCAATTCGACAGGGGAGGTGGCTACACCTTC; v_gene: TRBV27; j_gene: TRBJ1-2; d_gene: TRBD1; abundance: NA
CDR3aa: CASSLPGGRNTQYF; CDR3nt: TGTGCCAGCAGCTTACCGGGGGGGCGGAATACGCAGTATTTT; v_gene: TRBV7-3; j_gene: TRBJ2-3; d_gene: TRBD2; abundance: NA
CDR3aa: CASSLGDSIYEQYF; CDR3nt: TGTGCCAGCAGTTTGGGGGACAGCATCTACGAGCAGTACTTC; v_gene: TRBV27; j_gene: TRBJ2-7; d_gene: TRBD1; abundance: NA
CDR3aa: CASGPSGTGSYEQYF; CDR3nt: TGTGCCAGCGGCCCCTCCGGGACAGGGTCATACGAGCAGTACTTC; v_gene: TRBV4-2; j_gene: TRBJ2-7; d_gene: TRBD1; abundance: NA
CDR3aa: CASSPVGAGVIYEQYF; CDR3nt: TGCGCCAGCAGCCCTGTGGGAGCGGGGGTTATCTACGAGCAGTACTTC; v_gene: TRBV4-3; j_gene: TRBJ2-7; d_gene: TRBD2; abundance: NA
CDR3aa: CASSPSGNYGYTF; CDR3nt: TGTGCCAGCAGTCCCTCGGGGAACTATGGCTACACCTTC; v_gene: TRBV2; j_gene: TRBJ1-2; d_gene: NA; abundance: NA
CDR3aa: CASSLLGQETQYF; CDR3nt: TGTGCCAGCAGCTTACTCGGCCAAGAGACCCAGTACTTC; v_gene: TRBV7-9; j_gene: TRBJ2-5; d_gene: NA; abundance: NA
CDR3aa: CASSVTLIPQGLDYGYTF; CDR3nt: TGTGCCAGCAGCGTAACCCTAATCCCCCAGGGGCTGGACTATGGCTACACCTTC; v_gene: TRBV9; j_gene: TRBJ1-2; d_gene: NA; abundance: NA
CDR3aa: CASSFGQIGREQYF; CDR3nt: TGTGCCAGCAGCTTTGGACAGATCGGCCGGGAGCAGTACTTC; v_gene: TRBV11-2; j_gene: TRBJ2-7; d_gene: NA; abundance: NA
CDR3aa: CASSLEPPKGTIGNTIYF; CDR3nt: TGCGCCAGCAGCCTAGAACCTCCGAAGGGGACTATCGGAAACACCATATATTTT; v_gene: TRBV4-1; j_gene: TRBJ1-3; d_gene: NA; abundance: NA
CDR3aa: CASSWLAGEGENEQFF; CDR3nt: TGCGCCAGCAGCTGGCTAGCGGGAGAGGGTGAGAATGAGCAGTTCTTC; v_gene: TRBV5-1; j_gene: TRBJ2-1; d_gene: TRBD2; abundance: few
CDR3aa: CASSQGGLAGYNEQFF; CDR3nt: TGTGCCAGCAGCCAAGGGGGACTAGCGGGTTACAATGAGCAGTTCTTC; v_gene: TRBV4-2; j_gene: TRBJ2-1; d_gene: TRBD2; abundance: few
CDR3aa: CAWRPPGTAGNTIYF; CDR3nt: TGTGCCTGGAGACCCCCCGGGACAGCTGGAAACACCATATATTTT; v_gene: TRBV30; j_gene: TRBJ1-3; d_gene: TRBD1; abundance: NA
CDR3aa: CASSRTVGKDTQYF; CDR3nt: TGTGCCAGCAGTCGGACAGTAGGGAAGGATACGCAGTATTTT; v_gene: TRBV7-2; j_gene: TRBJ2-3; d_gene: NA; abundance: few
CDR3aa: CSVEEVQGLGPQHF; CDR3nt: TGCAGCGTTGAGGAGGTTCAGGGGTTGGGGCCCCAGCATTTT; v_gene: TRBV29-1; j_gene: TRBJ1-5; d_gene: NA; abundance: few
CDR3aa: CAWSITPDTEAFF; CDR3nt: TGTGCCTGGAGTATTACCCCGGACACTGAAGCTTTCTTT; v_gene: TRBV30; j_gene: TRBJ1-1; d_gene: NA; abundance: NA
CDR3aa: CASSRAGVNTEAFF; CDR3nt: TGTGCCAGCAGCAGGGCAGGGGTTAACACTGAAGCTTTCTTT; v_gene: TRBV9; j_gene: TRBJ1-1; d_gene: NA; abundance: few
CDR3aa: CASSRGGNTEAFF; CDR3nt: TGTGCCAGCAGCCGGGGAGGGAACACTGAAGCTTTCTTT; v_gene: TRBV7-9; j_gene: TRBJ1-1; d_gene: NA; abundance: NA
CDR3aa: CAWTPGGSGNTIYF; CDR3nt: TGTGCCTGGACCCCCGGCGGGTCCGGAAACACCATATATTTT; v_gene: TRBV30; j_gene: TRBJ1-3; d_gene: NA; abundance: NA
CDR3aa: CASSAQGAGGYTF; CDR3nt: TGTGCCAGCAGTGCACAAGGGGCTGGAGGCTACACCTTC; v_gene: TRBV25-1; j_gene: TRBJ1-2; d_gene: NA; abundance: few
CDR3aa: CASSRQGQPSTDTQYF; CDR3nt: TGCGCCAGCAGCCGTCAGGGACAGCCTAGCACAGATACGCAGTATTTT; v_gene: TRBV4-3; j_gene: TRBJ2-3; d_gene: TRBD1; abundance: NA
CDR3aa: CASSPGTGGGQPQHF; CDR3nt: TGCGCCAGCAGCCCCGGGACAGGGGGCGGTCAGCCCCAGCATTTT; v_gene: TRBV5-1; j_gene: TRBJ1-5; d_gene: TRBD1; abundance: few
CDR3aa: CASSLAGMSTDTQYF; CDR3nt: TGTGCCAGCAGTTTAGCGGGAATGAGCACAGATACGCAGTATTTT; v_gene: TRBV6-5; j_gene: TRBJ2-3; d_gene: TRBD2; abundance: few
CDR3aa: CASSQDPALAGEETQYF; CDR3nt: TGTGCCAGCAGCCAAGATCCGGCACTAGCGGGAGAGGAGACCCAGTACTTC; v_gene: TRBV4-2; j_gene: TRBJ2-5; d_gene: TRBD2; abundance: NA
CDR3aa: CASSFRLAGMGETQYF; CDR3nt: TGTGCCAGCAGCTTCCGTCTAGCGGGCATGGGGGAGACCCAGTACTTC; v_gene: TRBV7-2; j_gene: TRBJ2-5; d_gene: TRBD2; abundance: NA
CDR3aa: CASSERGETQYF; CDR3nt: TGTGCCAGCAGTGAAAGGGGGGAGACCCAGTACTTC; v_gene: TRBV2; j_gene: TRBJ2-5; d_gene: NA; abundance: NA
CDR3aa: CSVCEGSNEKLFF; CDR3nt: TGCAGCGTGTGCGAGGGATCTAATGAAAAACTGTTTTTT; v_gene: TRBV29-1; j_gene: TRBJ1-4; d_gene: NA; abundance: few
CDR3aa: CASSSGQWNSPLHF; CDR3nt: TGTGCCAGTAGTTCGGGACAATGGAATTCACCCCTCCACTTT; v_gene: TRBV19; j_gene: TRBJ1-6; d_gene: NA; abundance: few
CDR3aa: CASEVTGMRETQYF; CDR3nt: TGTGCCAGCGAAGTGACAGGGATGAGGGAGACCCAGTACTTC; v_gene: TRBV27; j_gene: TRBJ2-5; d_gene: TRBD1; abundance: few
CDR3aa: CASSGGDRPSYEQYF; CDR3nt: TGTGCCAGCAGCGGAGGGGACCGACCCTCCTACGAGCAGTACTTC; v_gene: TRBV5-4; j_gene: TRBJ2-7; d_gene: NA; abundance: NA
CDR3aa: CASSRFATASTDTQYF; CDR3nt: TGTGCCAGCAGCAGATTCGCGACAGCGAGCACAGATACGCAGTATTTT; v_gene: TRBV5-4; j_gene: TRBJ2-3; d_gene: NA; abundance: NA
CDR3aa: CASSSREETQYF; CDR3nt: TGTGCCAGCAGCTCTAGGGAGGAGACCCAGTACTTC; v_gene: TRBV7-2; j_gene: TRBJ2-5; d_gene: NA; abundance: NA
CDR3aa: CASSDRDREVW; CDR3nt: TGCGCCAGCAGCGACCGGGACAGAGAGGTTTGG; v_gene: TRBV5-1; j_gene: TRBJ2-7; d_gene: TRBD1; abundance: NA
CDR3aa: CASSQGAVDETQYF; CDR3nt: TGCGCCAGCAGTCAAGGCGCGGTTGACGAGACCCAGTACTTC; v_gene: TRBV23-1; j_gene: TRBJ2-5; d_gene: NA; abundance: few
CDR3aa: CASSGGRPYEQYF; CDR3nt: TGTGCCAGTAGTGGCGGCAGACCCTACGAGCAGTACTTC; v_gene: TRBV19; j_gene: TRBJ2-7; d_gene: NA; abundance: few
CDR3aa: CAWSRGYSSYEQYF; CDR3nt: TGTGCCTGGAGTAGAGGCTACTCCTCCTACGAGCAGTACTTC; v_gene: TRBV30; j_gene: TRBJ2-7; d_gene: NA; abundance: few
CDR3aa: CAWGKQGADGYTF; CDR3nt: TGTGCCTGGGGGAAACAGGGGGCAGATGGCTACACCTTC; v_gene: TRBV30; j_gene: TRBJ1-2; d_gene: TRBD1; abundance: NA
CDR3aa: CASSPFSGRALEQYF; CDR3nt: TGTGCCAGCAGCCCCTTTAGCGGGAGGGCCCTTGAGCAGTACTTC; v_gene: TRBV7-9; j_gene: TRBJ2-7; d_gene: TRBD2; abundance: NA
CDR3aa: CASSLDRTGEETQYF; CDR3nt: TGTGCCAGCAGCTTAGATCGGACAGGCGAAGAGACCCAGTACTTC; v_gene: TRBV11-2; j_gene: TRBJ2-5; d_gene: TRBD1; abundance: few
CDR3aa: CASSRDSSSGANVLTF; CDR3nt: TGTGCCAGCAGCCGGGACAGCTCCTCTGGGGCCAACGTCCTGACTTTC; v_gene: TRBV7-3; j_gene: TRBJ2-6; d_gene: TRBD1; abundance: few
CDR3aa: CASSFVTGAEETQYF; CDR3nt: TGCGCCAGCAGCTTTGTGACAGGGGCAGAAGAGACCCAGTACTTC; v_gene: TRBV5-1; j_gene: TRBJ2-5; d_gene: TRBD1; abundance: few
CDR3aa: CASSLQQGPETQYF; CDR3nt: TGTGCCAGCAGCTTACAGCAGGGTCCGGAGACCCAGTACTTC; v_gene: TRBV7-2; j_gene: TRBJ2-5; d_gene: NA; abundance: few
CDR3aa: CASRRDRLLNTEAFF; CDR3nt: TGTGCCAGCAGGCGGGACAGGCTACTGAACACTGAAGCTTTCTTT; v_gene: TRBV7-9; j_gene: TRBJ1-1; d_gene: TRBD1; abundance: NA
CDR3aa: CASSIRPRGDTIYF; CDR3nt: TGTGCCAGTAGTATCCGGCCCCGGGGGGACACCATATATTTT; v_gene: TRBV19; j_gene: TRBJ1-3; d_gene: NA; abundance: few
CDR3aa: CASGTQGTEAFF; CDR3nt: TGTGCTAGTGGAACTCAGGGCACTGAAGCTTTCTTT; v_gene: TRBV12-5; j_gene: TRBJ1-1; d_gene: NA; abundance: NA
CDR3aa: CASSYSLAGGYEQYF; CDR3nt: TGTGCCAGCAGTTACTCGTTAGCGGGAGGTTACGAGCAGTACTTC; v_gene: TRBV6-6; j_gene: TRBJ2-7; d_gene: TRBD2; abundance: few
CDR3aa: CASSFSGNGDEQFF; CDR3nt: TGTGCCAGCAGCTTTAGCGGGAACGGCGATGAGCAGTTCTTC; v_gene: TRBV11-3; j_gene: TRBJ2-1; d_gene: TRBD2; abundance: NA
CDR3aa: CASSEVGYEQYF; CDR3nt: TGTGCCAGCAGCGAAGTCGGCTACGAGCAGTACTTC; v_gene: TRBV7-9; j_gene: TRBJ2-7; d_gene: NA; abundance: few
CDR3aa: CASSLGVITGEQYF; CDR3nt: TGTGCCAGCAGCCTCGGGGTCATAACCGGGGAGCAGTACTTC; v_gene: TRBV11-1; j_gene: TRBJ2-7; d_gene: NA; abundance: few
CDR3aa: CASKVGPVGANTEAFF; CDR3nt: TGTGCCAGTAAAGTTGGTCCCGTAGGGGCGAACACTGAAGCTTTCTTT; v_gene: TRBV19; j_gene: TRBJ1-1; d_gene: NA; abundance: NA
CDR3aa: CASSSQQLYRGNTEAFF; CDR3nt: TGTGCCAGCAGCTCACAACAGCTATACAGGGGGAACACTGAAGCTTTCTTT; v_gene: TRBV7-9; j_gene: TRBJ1-1; d_gene: TRBD1; abundance: NA
CDR3aa: CAWSVLGRGGGYTF; CDR3nt: TGTGCCTGGAGTGTACTTGGCAGGGGCGGCGGCTACACCTTC; v_gene: TRBV30; j_gene: TRBJ1-2; d_gene: NA; abundance: few
CDR3aa: CATSKRTGAPHEQYF; CDR3nt: TGTGCCACCAGCAAAAGGACAGGGGCTCCCCACGAGCAGTACTTC; v_gene: TRBV15; j_gene: TRBJ2-7; d_gene: TRBD1; abundance: few
CDR3aa: CASSSRDRGWGRNTEAFF; CDR3nt: TGTGCCAGCAGCTCCCGGGACAGGGGGTGGGGTAGGAACACTGAAGCTTTCTTT; v_gene: TRBV11-2; j_gene: TRBJ1-1; d_gene: TRBD1; abundance: few
CDR3aa: CASTGTGMYGYTF; CDR3nt: TGTGCCAGCACCGGGACAGGGATGTATGGCTACACCTTC; v_gene: TRBV7-9; j_gene: TRBJ1-2; d_gene: TRBD1; abundance: NA
CDR3aa: CASSLVGEAYNEQFF; CDR3nt: TGTGCCAGCAGCTTAGTTGGGGAGGCCTACAATGAGCAGTTCTTC; v_gene: TRBV7-6; j_gene: TRBJ2-1; d_gene: NA; abundance: few
CDR3aa: CASSQAWDYTTGELFF; CDR3nt: TGCGCCAGCAGCCAAGCTTGGGACTACACCACCGGGGAGCTGTTTTTT; v_gene: TRBV4-1; j_gene: TRBJ2-2; d_gene: TRBD2; abundance: NA
CDR3aa: CASSLLLTGSGNTIYF; CDR3nt: TGTGCCAGCAGCTTACTACTGACAGGCTCTGGAAACACCATATATTTT; v_gene: TRBV7-9; j_gene: TRBJ1-3; d_gene: NA; abundance: NA
CDR3aa: CAWSVGQGYEQYF; CDR3nt: TGTGCCTGGAGTGTAGGACAGGGCTACGAGCAGTACTTC; v_gene: TRBV30; j_gene: TRBJ2-7; d_gene: TRBD1; abundance: NA